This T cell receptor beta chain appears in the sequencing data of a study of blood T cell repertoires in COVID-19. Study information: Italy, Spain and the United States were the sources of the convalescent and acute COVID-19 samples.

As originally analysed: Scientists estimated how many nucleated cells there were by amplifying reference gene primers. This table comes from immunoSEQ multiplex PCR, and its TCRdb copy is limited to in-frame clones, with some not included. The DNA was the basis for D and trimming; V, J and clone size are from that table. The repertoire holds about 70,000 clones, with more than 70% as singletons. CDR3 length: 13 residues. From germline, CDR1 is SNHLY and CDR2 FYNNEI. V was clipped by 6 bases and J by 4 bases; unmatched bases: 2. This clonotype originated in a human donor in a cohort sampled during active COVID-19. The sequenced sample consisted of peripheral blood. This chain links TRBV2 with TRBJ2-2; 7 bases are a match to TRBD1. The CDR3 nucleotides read TGTGCCAGCAGGGCAGGGGGCACCGGGGAGCTGTTTTTT. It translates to CASRAGGTGELFF.